This T cell receptor beta chain was found in a study of cytomegalovirus exposure and HLA in healthy donors. Findings and limits, study-wide: The study designated 150 or so TCR beta chains cytomegalovirus-associated. The authors confirmed in vitro that three CMV-associated chains were specific for CMV antigens. In a later analysis, first-cohort TCR clusters were found to tend to co-occur in the 100 to 150 validation repertoires.

As regards this clone: Its cognate antigen is unknown.

V was pared by 6 bases and J by 3 bases, with 9 bases of the junction left unmatched. CDR1 and CDR2 (germline): PRHDT, FYEKMQ (reference sequence). The CDR3 is 15 amino acids. Method: immunoSEQ multiplex PCR; TCRdb's copy keeps in-frame clones and lacks some. The data show roughly 330,000 clones, roughly nine tenths seen once. The origin of this receptor is a woman in her twenties or thirties in good health and CMV-seropositive. Sequenced: PBMCs. The genes are TRBV13 and TRBJ2-7; 9 positions agree with TRBD1. CDR3 amino acids: CASRLQGAGFYEQYF. The CDR3 DNA is TGTGCCAGCAGACTACAGGGGGCAGGATTCTACGAGCAGTACTTC.